Described below is a single T cell receptor beta chain sequence and its context. TCRdb reanalyzed the 5' RACE reads and collapses them to one entry per CDR3 protein, without DNA. The table lists 350,000 to 400,000 distinct CDR3 sequences, with about 11% in the top ten. CDR3 length equals 14 residues. CDR1 and CDR2 (germline): MGHRA, YSYEKL. This record belongs to a study of T cells expressing NK-cell markers. The gene calls are TRBV4-1 and TRBJ2-5; absent DNA, TCRdb's TRBD2 call cannot be checked. The origin of this receptor is a woman aged 45-65 years in good health. Material for sequencing was blood T cells: a sorted CD56 or NKG2C T cell subset, CD4+ or CD8+ T cells, or bulk PBMC T cells (not recorded which). The CDR3 loop reads CASSLFSGGETQYF.